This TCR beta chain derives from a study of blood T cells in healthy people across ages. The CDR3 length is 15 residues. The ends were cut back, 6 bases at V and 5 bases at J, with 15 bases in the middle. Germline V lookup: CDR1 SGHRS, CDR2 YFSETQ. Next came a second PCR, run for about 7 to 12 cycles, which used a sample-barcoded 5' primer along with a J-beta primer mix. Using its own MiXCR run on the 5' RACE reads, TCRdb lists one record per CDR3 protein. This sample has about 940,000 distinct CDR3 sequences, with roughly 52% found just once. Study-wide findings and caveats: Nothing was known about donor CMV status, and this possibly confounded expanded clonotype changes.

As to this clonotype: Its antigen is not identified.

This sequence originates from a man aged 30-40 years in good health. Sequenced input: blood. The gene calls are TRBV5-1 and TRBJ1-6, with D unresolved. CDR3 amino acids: CASTEGPFDNSPLHF. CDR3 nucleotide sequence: TGCGCCAGCACCGAGGGCCCGTTCGATAATTCACCCCTCCACTTT.